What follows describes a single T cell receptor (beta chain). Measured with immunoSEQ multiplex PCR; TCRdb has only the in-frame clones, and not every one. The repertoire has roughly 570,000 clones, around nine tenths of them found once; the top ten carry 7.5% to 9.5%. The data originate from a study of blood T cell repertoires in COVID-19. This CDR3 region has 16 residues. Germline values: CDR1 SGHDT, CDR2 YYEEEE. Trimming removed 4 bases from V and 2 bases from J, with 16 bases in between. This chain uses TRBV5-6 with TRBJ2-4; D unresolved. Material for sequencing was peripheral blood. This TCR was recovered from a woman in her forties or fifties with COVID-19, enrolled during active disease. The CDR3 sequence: CASSPSHTSSKNIQYF. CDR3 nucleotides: TGTGCCAGCAGCCCATCCCACACGTCCTCCAAAAACATTCAGTACTTC.